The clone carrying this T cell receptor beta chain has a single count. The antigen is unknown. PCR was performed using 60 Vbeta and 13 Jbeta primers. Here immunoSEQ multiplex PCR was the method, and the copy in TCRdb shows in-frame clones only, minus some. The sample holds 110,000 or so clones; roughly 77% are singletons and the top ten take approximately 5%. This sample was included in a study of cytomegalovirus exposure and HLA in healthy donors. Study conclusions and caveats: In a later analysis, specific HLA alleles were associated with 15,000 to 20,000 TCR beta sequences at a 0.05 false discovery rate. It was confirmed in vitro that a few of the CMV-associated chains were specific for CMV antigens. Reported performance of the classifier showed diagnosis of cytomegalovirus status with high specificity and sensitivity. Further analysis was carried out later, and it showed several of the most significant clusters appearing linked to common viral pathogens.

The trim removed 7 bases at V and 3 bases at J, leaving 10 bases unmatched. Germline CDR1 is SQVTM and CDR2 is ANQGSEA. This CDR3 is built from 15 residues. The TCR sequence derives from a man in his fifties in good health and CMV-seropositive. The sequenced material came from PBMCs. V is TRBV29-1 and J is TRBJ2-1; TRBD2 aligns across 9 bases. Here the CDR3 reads CSAHSGGPNYNEQFF. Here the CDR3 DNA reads TGCAGCGCCCACAGCGGGGGGCCTAACTACAATGAGCAGTTCTTC.